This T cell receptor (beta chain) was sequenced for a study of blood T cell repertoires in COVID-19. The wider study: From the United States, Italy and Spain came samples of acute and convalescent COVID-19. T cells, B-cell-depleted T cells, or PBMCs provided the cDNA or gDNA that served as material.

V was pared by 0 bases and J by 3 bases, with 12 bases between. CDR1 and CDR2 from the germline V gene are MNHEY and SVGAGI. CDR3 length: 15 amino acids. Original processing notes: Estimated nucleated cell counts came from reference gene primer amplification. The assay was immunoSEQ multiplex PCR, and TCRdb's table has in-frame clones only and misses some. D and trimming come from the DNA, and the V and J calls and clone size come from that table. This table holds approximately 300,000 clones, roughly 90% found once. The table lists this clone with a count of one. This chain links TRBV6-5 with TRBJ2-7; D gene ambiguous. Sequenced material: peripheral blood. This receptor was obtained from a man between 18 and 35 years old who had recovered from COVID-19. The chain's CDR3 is CASSYSRLPLYEQYF. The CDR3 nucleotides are TGTGCCAGCAGTTACTCGAGATTGCCACTCTACGAGCAGTACTTC.